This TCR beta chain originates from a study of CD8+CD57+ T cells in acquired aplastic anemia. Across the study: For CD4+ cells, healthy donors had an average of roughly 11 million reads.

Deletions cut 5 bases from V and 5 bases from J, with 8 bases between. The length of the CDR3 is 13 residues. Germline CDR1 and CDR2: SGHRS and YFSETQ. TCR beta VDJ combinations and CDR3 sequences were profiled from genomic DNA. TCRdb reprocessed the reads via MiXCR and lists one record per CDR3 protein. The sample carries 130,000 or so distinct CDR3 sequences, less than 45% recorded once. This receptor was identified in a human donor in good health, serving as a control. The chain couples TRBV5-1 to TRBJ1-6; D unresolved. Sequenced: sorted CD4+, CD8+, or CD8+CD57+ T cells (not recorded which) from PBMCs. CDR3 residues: CASRAGNNSPLHF. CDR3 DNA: TGCGCCAGCAGGGCAGGCAATAATTCACCCCTCCACTTT.